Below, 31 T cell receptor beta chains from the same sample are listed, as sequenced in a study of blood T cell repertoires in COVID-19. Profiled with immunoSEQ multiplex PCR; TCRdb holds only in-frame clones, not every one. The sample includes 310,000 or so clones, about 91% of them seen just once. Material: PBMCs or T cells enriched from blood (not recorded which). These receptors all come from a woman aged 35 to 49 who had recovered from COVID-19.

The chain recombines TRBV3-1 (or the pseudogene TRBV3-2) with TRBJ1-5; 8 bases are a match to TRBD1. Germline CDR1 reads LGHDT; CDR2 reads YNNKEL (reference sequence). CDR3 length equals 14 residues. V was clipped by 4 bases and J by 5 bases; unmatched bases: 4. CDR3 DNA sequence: TGTGCCAGCAGCCCGGGGACAGGTCATCAGCCCCAGCATTTT. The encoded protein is CASSPGTGHQPQHF.

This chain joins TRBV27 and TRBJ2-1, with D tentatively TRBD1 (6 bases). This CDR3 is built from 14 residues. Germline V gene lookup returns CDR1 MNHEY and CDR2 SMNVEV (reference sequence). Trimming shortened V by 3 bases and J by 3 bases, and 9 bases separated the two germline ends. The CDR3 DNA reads TGTGCCAGCAGTTTCCAGGACAGCTACAATGAGCAGTTCTTC. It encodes CASSFQDSYNEQFF.

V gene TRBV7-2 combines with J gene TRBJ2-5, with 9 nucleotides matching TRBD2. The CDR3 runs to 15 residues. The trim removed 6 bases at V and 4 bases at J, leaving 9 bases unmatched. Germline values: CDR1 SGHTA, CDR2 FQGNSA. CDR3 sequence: CASRSSAGGVETQYF. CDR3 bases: TGTGCCAGCAGATCTTCAGCGGGAGGCGTAGAGACCCAGTACTTC.

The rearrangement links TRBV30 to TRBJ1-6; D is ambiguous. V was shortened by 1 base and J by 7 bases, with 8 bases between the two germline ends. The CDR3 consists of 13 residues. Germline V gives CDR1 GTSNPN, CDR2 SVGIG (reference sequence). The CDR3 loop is CAWSGQENSPLHF. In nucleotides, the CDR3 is TGTGCCTGGAGTGGGCAGGAAAATTCACCCCTCCACTTT. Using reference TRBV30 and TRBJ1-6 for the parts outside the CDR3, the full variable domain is SQTIHQWPATLVQPVGSPLSLECTVEGTSNPNLYWYRQAAGRGLQLLFYSVGIGQISSEVPQNLSASRPQDRQFILSSKKLLLSDSGFYLCAWSGQENSPLHFGNGTRLTVT.

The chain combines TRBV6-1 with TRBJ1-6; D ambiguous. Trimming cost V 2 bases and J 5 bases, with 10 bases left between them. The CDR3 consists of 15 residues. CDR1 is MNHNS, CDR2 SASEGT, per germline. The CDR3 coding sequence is TGTGCCAGCAGTGAAAACAGACCCAATAATTCACCCCTCCACTTT. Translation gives CASSENRPNNSPLHF.

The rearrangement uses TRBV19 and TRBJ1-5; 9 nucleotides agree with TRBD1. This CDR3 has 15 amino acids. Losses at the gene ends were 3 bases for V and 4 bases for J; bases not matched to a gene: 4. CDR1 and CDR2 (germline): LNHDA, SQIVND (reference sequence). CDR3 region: CASSIRGQGNQPQHF. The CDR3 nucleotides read TGTGCCAGTAGTATCAGAGGACAGGGGAATCAGCCCCAGCATTTT.

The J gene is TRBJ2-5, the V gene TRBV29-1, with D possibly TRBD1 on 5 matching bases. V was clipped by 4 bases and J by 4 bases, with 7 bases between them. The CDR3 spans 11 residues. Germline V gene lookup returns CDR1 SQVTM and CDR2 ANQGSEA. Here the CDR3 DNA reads TGCAGCGTTGGAAGGGGAGAGACCCAGTACTTC. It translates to CSVGRGETQYF.

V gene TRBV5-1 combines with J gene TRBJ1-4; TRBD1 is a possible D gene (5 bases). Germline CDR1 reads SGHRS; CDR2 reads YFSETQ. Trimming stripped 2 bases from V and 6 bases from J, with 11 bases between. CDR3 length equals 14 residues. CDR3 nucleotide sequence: TGCGCCAGCAGCTTAGGCAGGGCCGATGAAAAACTGTTTTTT. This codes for CASSLGRADEKLFF.

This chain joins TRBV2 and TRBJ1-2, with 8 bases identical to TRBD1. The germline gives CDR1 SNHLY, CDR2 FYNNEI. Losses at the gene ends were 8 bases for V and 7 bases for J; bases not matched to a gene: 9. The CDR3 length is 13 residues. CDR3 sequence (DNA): TGTGCCAGCGACCGATCAGGGGGCCCTGGCTACACCTTC. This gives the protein CASDRSGGPGYTF.

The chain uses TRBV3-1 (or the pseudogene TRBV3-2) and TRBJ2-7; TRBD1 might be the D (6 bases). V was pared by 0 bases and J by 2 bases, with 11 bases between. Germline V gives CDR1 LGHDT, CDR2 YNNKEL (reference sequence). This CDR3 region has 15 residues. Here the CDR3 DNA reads TGTGCCAGCAGCCAAGAATCAGGACAGACCTACGAGCAGTACTTC. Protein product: CASSQESGQTYEQYF.

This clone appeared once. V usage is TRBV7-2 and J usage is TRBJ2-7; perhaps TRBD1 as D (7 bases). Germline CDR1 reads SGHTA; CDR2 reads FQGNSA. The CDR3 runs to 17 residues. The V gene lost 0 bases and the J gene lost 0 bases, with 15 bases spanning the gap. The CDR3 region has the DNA TGTGCCAGCAGCTTAGCGGCGGGACAGCCCAGCTCCTACGAGCAGTACTTC. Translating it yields CASSLAAGQPSSYEQYF.

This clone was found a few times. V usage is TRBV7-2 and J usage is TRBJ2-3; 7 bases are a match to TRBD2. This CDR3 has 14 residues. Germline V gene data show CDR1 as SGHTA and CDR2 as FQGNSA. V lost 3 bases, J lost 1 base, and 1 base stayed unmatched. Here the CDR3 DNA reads TGTGCCAGCAGCTTTGGGGGGGGCACAGATACGCAGTATTTT. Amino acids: CASSFGGGTDTQYF.

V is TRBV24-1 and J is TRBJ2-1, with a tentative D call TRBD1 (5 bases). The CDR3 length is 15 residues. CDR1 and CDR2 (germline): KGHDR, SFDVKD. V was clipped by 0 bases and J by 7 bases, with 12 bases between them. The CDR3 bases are TGTGCCACCAGTGATTTGATTAGGGGTGTGAATGAGCAGTTCTTC. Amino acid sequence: CATSDLIRGVNEQFF.

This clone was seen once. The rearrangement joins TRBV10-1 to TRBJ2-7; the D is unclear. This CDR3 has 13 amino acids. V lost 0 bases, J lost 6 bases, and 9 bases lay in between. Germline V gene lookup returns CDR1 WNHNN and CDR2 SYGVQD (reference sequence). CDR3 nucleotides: TGCGCCAGCAGTGAGTCGAGATGGTCCGAGCAGTACTTC. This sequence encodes CASSESRWSEQYF.

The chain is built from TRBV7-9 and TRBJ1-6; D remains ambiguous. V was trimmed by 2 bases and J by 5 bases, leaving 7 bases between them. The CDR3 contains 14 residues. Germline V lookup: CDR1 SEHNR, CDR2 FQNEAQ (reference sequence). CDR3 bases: TGTGCCAGCAGCTTATACGGGGATAATTCACCCCTCCACTTT. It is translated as CASSLYGDNSPLHF.

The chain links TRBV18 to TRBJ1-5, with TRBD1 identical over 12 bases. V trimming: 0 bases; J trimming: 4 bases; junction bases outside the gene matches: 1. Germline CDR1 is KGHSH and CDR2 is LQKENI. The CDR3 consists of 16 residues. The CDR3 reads CASSPPGQGANQPQHF. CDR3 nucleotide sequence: TGTGCCAGCTCACCACCGGGACAGGGGGCGAATCAGCCCCAGCATTTT.

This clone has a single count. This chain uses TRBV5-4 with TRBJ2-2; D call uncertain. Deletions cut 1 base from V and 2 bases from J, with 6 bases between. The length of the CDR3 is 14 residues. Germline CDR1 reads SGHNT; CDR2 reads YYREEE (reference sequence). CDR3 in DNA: TGTGCCAGCAGCTTGACCACTAACACCGGGGAGCTGTTTTTT. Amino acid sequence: CASSLTTNTGELFF.

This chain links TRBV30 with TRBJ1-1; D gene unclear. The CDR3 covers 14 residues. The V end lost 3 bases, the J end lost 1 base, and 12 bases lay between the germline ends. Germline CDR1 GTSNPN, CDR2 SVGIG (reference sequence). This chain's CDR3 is CAWRRRSGNTEAFF. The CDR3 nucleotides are TGTGCCTGGAGACGGCGGTCTGGGAACACTGAAGCTTTCTTT.

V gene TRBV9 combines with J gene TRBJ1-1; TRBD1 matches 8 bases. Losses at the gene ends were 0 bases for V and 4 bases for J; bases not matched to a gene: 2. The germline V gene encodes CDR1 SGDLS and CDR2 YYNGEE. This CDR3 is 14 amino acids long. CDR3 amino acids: CASSVAGTGTEAFF. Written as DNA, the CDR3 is TGTGCCAGCAGCGTAGCAGGGACAGGCACTGAAGCTTTCTTT.

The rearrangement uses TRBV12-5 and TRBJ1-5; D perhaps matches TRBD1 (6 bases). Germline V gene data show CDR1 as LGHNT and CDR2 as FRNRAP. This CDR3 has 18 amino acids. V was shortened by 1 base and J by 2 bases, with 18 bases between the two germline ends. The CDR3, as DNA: TGTGCTAGTGGTTTGGAACCTAAACAGGGTCTGGGCAATCAGCCCCAGCATTTT. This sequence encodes CASGLEPKQGLGNQPQHF. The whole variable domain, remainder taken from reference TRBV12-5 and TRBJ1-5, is DARVTQTPRHKVTEMGQEVTMRCQPILGHNTVFWYRQTMMQGLELLAYFRNRAPLDDSGMPKDRFSAEMPDATLATLKIQPSEPRDSAVYFCASGLEPKQGLGNQPQHFGDGTRLSIL.

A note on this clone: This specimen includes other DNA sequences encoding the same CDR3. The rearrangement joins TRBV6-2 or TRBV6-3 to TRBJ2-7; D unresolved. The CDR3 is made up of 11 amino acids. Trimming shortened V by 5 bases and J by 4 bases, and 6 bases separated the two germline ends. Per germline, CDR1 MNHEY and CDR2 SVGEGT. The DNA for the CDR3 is TGTGCCAGCAGTATCGGGTACGAGCAGTACTTC. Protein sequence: CASSIGYEQYF.

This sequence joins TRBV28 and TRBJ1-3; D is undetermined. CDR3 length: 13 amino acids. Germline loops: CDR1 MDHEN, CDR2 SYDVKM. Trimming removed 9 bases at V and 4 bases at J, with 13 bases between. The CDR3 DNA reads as TGTGCCAGTTCTACGGGTAGCGGAAACACCATATATTTT. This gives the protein CASSTGSGNTIYF.

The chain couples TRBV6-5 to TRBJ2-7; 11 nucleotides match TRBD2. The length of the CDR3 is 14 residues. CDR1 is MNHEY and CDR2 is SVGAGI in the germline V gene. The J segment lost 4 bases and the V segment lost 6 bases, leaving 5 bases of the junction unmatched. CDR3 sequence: CASSSGTSGYEQYF. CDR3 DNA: TGTGCCAGCAGCTCCGGGACTAGCGGATACGAGCAGTACTTC.

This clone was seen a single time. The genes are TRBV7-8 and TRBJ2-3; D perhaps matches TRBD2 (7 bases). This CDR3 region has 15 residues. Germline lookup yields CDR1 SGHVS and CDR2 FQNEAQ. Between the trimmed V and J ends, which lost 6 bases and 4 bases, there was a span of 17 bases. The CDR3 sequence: CASRLRGGAPDTQYF. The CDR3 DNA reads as TGTGCCAGCAGACTGAGGGGGGGGGCCCCAGATACGCAGTATTTT.

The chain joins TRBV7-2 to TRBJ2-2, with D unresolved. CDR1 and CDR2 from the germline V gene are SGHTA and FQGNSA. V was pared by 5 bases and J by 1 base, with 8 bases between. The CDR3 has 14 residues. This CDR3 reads CASSPLRNTGELFF. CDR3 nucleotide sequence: TGTGCCAGCAGCCCACTGCGGAACACCGGGGAGCTGTTTTTT.

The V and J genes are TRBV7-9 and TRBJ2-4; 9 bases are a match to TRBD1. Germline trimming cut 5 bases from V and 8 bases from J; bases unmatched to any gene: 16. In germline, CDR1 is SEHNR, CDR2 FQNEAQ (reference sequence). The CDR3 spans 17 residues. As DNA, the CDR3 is TGTGCCAGCAGCCCCGACAGGGGGTCGCCGGGGAGGGACATTCAGTACTTC. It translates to CASSPDRGSPGRDIQYF.

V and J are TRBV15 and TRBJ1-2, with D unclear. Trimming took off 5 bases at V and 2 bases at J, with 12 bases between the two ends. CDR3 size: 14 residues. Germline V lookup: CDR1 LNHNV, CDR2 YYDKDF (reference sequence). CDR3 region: CATSPGGLNYGYTF. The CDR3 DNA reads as TGTGCCACCAGCCCGGGAGGTTTGAACTATGGCTACACCTTC. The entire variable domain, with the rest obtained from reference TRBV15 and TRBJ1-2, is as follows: DAMVIQNPRYQVTQFGKPVTLSCSQTLNHNVMYWYQQKSSQAPKLLFHYYDKDFNNEADTPDNFQSRRPNTSFCFLDIRSPGLGDTAMYLCATSPGGLNYGYTFGSGTRLTVV.

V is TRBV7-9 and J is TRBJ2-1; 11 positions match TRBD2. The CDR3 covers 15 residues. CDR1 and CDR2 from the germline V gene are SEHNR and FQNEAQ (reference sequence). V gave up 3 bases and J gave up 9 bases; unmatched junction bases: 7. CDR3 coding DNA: TGTGCCAGCAGCTTGTCGCTAGCGGGAGGTGGTGAGCAGTTCTTC. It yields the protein CASSLSLAGGGEQFF.

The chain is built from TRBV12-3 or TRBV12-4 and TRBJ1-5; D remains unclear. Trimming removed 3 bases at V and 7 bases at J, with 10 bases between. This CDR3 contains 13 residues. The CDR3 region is CASSLSEKQPQHF. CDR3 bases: TGTGCCAGCAGTTTGAGTGAAAAGCAGCCCCAGCATTTT.

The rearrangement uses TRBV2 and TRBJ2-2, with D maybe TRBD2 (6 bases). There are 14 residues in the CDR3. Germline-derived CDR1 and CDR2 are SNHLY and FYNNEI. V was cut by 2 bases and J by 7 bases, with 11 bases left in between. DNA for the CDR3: TGTGCCAGCAGTGAATTACTAGCCGTCGGGGAGCTGTTTTTT. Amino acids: CASSELLAVGELFF.

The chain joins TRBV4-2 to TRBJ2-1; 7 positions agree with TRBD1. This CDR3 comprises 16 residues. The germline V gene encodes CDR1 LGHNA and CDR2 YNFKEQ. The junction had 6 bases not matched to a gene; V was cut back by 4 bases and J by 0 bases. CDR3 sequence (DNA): TGTGCCAGCAGCCCCCGGGACAGAAGCTCCTACAATGAGCAGTTCTTC. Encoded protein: CASSPRDRSSYNEQFF.